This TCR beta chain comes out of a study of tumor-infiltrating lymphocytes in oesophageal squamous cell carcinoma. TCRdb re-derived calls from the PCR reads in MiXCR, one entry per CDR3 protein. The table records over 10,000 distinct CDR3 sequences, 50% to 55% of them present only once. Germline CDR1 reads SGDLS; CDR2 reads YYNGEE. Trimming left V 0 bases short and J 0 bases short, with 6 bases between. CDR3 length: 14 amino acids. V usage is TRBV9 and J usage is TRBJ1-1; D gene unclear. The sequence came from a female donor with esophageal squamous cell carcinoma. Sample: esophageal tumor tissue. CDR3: CASSVDGMNTEAFF. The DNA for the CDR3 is TGTGCCAGCAGCGTAGACGGGATGAACACTGAAGCTTTCTTT.